This note documents a single T cell receptor (beta chain) sequence. The data are from a study of control samples from healthy donors and cancer patients. The CDR3 length is 15 residues. Using immunoSEQ multiplex PCR, the repertoire was profiled, and TCRdb retains in-frame clones only, with some absent. Of under 200,000 clones in the sample, more than 85% are singletons; the top ten hold about 0.64%. The sequencing sample was made of blood. The receptor was derived from a woman aged 25 to 39 in good health. The V and J genes are TRBV21-1 and TRBJ1-1; TRBD1, the D gene given by the table, was not confirmed from the DNA. TRBV21-1 is tagged as a pseudogene. For the CDR3, the DNA is TGTGCCAGCAGCAAGGACAGGGCCTGGGGAACTGAAGCTTTCTTT. It is translated as CASSKDRAWGTEAFF.